The table lists the clone carrying this TCR beta chain with a few counts. All of the isolated RNA was reverse transcribed, so expressed TCRB transcripts were sequenced. Profiling relied on immunoSEQ multiplex PCR, and the TCRdb table lists in-frame clones only, not all of them. The sample has about 290,000 clones, about 7.8% seen once. The V and J ends lost 10 bases and 1 base respectively, with 13 bases between them. Germline assignment: CDR1 SGHTA and CDR2 FQGNSA. This CDR3 is 13 amino acids long. The sample originates from a study of beta chain features in type 1 diabetes. About 110 mL of blood, on average, came from one heparinised draw per donor. CD4+ naive, central memory, regulatory and stem cell-like memory subsets were isolated by sorting on CD45RO/CCR7/CD25/CD127/CD95/CD27.

The sample was central memory CD4+ T cells from blood. V gene TRBV7-2 combines with J gene TRBJ1-1; D is uncertain. The sequence came from a woman under 30 in good health. The CDR3: CATSPQRNTEAFF. CDR3 DNA sequence: TGTGCCACCTCCCCTCAACGGAACACTGAAGCTTTCTTT. Drawing the rest from reference TRBV7-2 and TRBJ1-1, the complete variable domain is GAGVSQSPSNKVTEKGKDVELRCDPISGHTALYWYRQSLGQGLEFLIYFQGNSAPDKSGLPSDRFSAERTGGSVSTLTIQRTQQEDSAVYLCATSPQRNTEAFFGQGTRLTVV.